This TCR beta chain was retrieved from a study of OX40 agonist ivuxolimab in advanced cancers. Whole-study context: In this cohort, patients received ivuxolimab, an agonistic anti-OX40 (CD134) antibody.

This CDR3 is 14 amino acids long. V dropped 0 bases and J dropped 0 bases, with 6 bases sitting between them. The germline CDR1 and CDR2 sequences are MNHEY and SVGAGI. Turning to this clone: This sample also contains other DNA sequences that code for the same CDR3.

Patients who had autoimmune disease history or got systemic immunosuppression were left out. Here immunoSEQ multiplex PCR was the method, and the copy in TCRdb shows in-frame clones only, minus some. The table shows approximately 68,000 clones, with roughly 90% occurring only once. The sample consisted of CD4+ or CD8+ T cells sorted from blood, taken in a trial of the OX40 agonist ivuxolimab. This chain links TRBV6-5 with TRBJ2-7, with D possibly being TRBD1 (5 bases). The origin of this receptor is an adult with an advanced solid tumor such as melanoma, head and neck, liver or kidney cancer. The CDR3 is CASSYSDSSYEQYF. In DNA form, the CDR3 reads TGTGCCAGCAGTTACTCAGACAGCTCCTACGAGCAGTACTTC.